The present T cell receptor (beta chain) was sequenced within a study of cytomegalovirus exposure and HLA in healthy donors (dated by TCRdb to 2015 to 2018). Some background on the complete study: In an earlier analysis of around 540 of the donors, about 260 Gb of sequence data and approximately 120 million unique TCR beta sequences from about 179 million T cells were reported. Approximately 300 gigabases of sequencing data and approximately 91 million unique TCR sequences made up an early release that covered several hundred HLA-typed donors. Of the roughly 400 genotyped donors, roughly 80% were placed in the genetic ancestry cluster associated with self-reported Caucasian donors. The aim of the study was to test whether cataloging public T cell receptors could identify signatures of past pathogen exposure. The study used immunosequencing to profile the T cell repertoires of 600 to 850 subjects and linked those repertoires to cytomegalovirus serostatus. In addition to the first cohort of several hundred subjects, a separate validation cohort of 100 to 150 different subjects was used. To predict cytomegalovirus infection status, the study combined high-throughput TCR immunosequencing, statistical association of individual TCRs with disease status, and machine learning. To study patterns of TCR occurrence, a later analysis re-analyzed previously published TCR beta repertoires from under 750 donors and added high-resolution HLA genotyping. Rather than drawing on any new phenotypic data, the later analysis identified candidate immune exposures from TCR beta sequences and the way those sequences occurred across donors. In an earlier analysis of 500 to 650 of the donors, high-throughput TCR beta sequencing was used to judge whether each TCR beta V gene segment behaved as functional or pseudogenic. Donor age, sex, ethnicity and CMV serostatus were compiled alongside the repertoire data. A later genetic analysis took genome-wide SNP genotypes for 398 of the 666 donors and used that subset as a discovery cohort. All discovery cohort repertoires had been generated using a single sequencing platform. Both class I and class II loci were covered by HLA typing, at four-digit resolution. Typing coverage differed by locus: A, B, C, DRB1 and DQB1 were typed in roughly 620-630 donors, DQA1 in about 500, DPA1 in 600 to 610, and DPB1 in 400 to 480. Because of strong linkage in the cohort, roughly five DR-DQ haplotypes were treated as single units for association and clustering. Across approximately 400 genotyped donors of the cohort, an average of 235,054 unique TCR beta nucleotide sequences per donor were sequenced, and approximately 19% of those sequences were non-productive. Overall study results and their limits: For the cohort, immune exposure information was limited to CMV serostatus. Cytomegalovirus status was reported to be diagnosed by the classifier with high specificity and sensitivity in both the original and validation cohorts. In the study, approximately 150 TCR beta chains were listed as associated with cytomegalovirus. A further reported finding was that TCR beta sequences accurately predicted the HLA-A and HLA-B alleles for most subjects in the first cohort. According to a later analysis, TCR association rates differed among HLA loci, with DRB1 alleles showing the most associated TCRs and HLA-C alleles showing the fewest. Assigning TCR associations to individual alleles was difficult when HLA alleles, especially DR and DQ, strongly co-occurred. The cohort was sequenced for TCR beta chains only, and without alpha or paired-chain data the features that could be detected were limited. The authors suggested that the approach could potentially be extended to other disease states and immunological phenotypes. Across donors, most TCR sequences were observed very rarely, whereas some public TCRs were present in many individuals. A few of the identified cytomegalovirus-associated TCR beta chains were confirmed in vitro to be specific for cytomegalovirus antigens. Presence/absence analyses assumed roughly uniform sequencing depth across donors, an assumption that may not hold. In a later genetic analysis, a missense DCLRE1C variant was associated with V-gene and J-gene trimming of TCR beta chains, and the association was replicated in an independent cohort. Compared with equally common non-associated chains, HLA-associated TCR beta chains in a later analysis were more clonally expanded and had lower generation probabilities. Linkage disequilibrium might explain the correlated functional status among segregating V segments, but an unknown experimental factor could not be excluded. The sequencing pipeline was judged likely to have produced a cluster of highly shared sequence variants as a technical artifact. Compared with the approximately 600-donor mean, donors in an Asian-associated ancestry cluster had fewer N-insertions in productive TCRs, according to a later genetic analysis. A later analysis reported that several top co-occurrence clusters appeared linked to parvovirus B19, influenza, CMV and Epstein-Barr virus. At a false discovery rate of 0.05, a later analysis linked about 17,000 TCR beta sequences to specific HLA alleles. The earlier analysis of about 600 of the donors excluded some 15 rarely observed V segments, including chromosome 9 orphons, because counts were too low. Because the 87-base-pair reads could not distinguish some IMGT-functional V segments, including TRBV6-2 and TRBV6-3, those segments were excluded. In an earlier analysis of approximately 590 of the donors, most TCR beta V segments appeared in productive rearrangements about 87% or about 30% of the time, broadly matching IMGT annotations. Because HLA typing was missing for some donors at each locus, association tests included only the typed subset. Most CMV-associated TCR beta chains appeared to be HLA-restricted in a later analysis, and the HLA associations seemed to be driven largely by CMV exposure.

The CDR3 spans 13 residues, from the cysteine through the phenylalanine. Kept here is only the CDR3 DNA, which spans 39 bases and is read in frame from base 1. V is cut by 8 bases and J by 2 bases, and the space between the germline ends is 12 bases. The germline V gene (reference sequence) provides CDR1 SEHNR and CDR2 FQNEAQ. The receptor library was made with the immunoSEQ multiplex PCR assay. For the multiplex PCR, a mixture combining 60 forward primers for TCR Vbeta segments and 13 reverse primers for TCR Jbeta segments was used. The CDR3 region of rearranged TCR beta genes was amplified from genomic DNA by a multiplex PCR assay. On the Illumina HiSeq System, the amplified TCR beta libraries were sequenced as 87-base-pair reads. The published analysis was carried out like this. In a later analysis, roughly 80 million unique TCR beta chains were counted across the 650 to 700 repertoires, and roughly 11 million of these chains were shared by at least two donors. Raw reads were error-corrected and collapsed into unique sequences by a nearest-neighbor algorithm in which closely related sequences were merged to remove PCR and sequencing errors. Alignment of CDR3 sequences to IMGT reference sequences was used to assign V, D and J gene segments. For a sequence to be retained, a match of at least six nucleotides to both a V gene segment and a J gene segment was required. A rearrangement was called productive if the CDR3 had no stop codons and remained in frame with V and J, and every other rearrangement was called non-productive. Following IMGT convention, CDR3 was defined as the stretch from the second conserved V-encoded cysteine to the conserved J-encoded phenylalanine. Sequences without an unambiguous match to a single V gene segment were excluded from the earlier analysis of about 600 of the donors. An earlier analysis of around 600 of the donors classified V segments as functional when productive rearrangements were above 56.7% and as segregating when the standard deviation between donors was above 5%. A statistical classification framework was developed to diagnose cytomegalovirus status using the catalog of TCR beta chain sequences. In a later analysis, V and J genes were assigned by comparing TCR nucleotide sequences against IMGT/GENE-DB human TR gene sequences. In a later analysis, CDR3 sequences and most-parsimonious VDJ recombination scenarios were assigned using the TCRdist pipeline. In a later analysis, each TCR beta chain was defined by its CDR3 amino acid sequence together with its V-gene family, and reads without a unique V-gene family were excluded. In a later analysis, some 600 highly shared, low-generation-probability nucleotide sequences were removed to address suspected cross-contamination and a sequencing artifact. In a later analysis, a clonal expansion index for each public chain was calculated from normalized within-repertoire ranks of inferred template counts. A later analysis computed generation probabilities with a VDJ recombination model fitted to out-of-frame rearrangements, and checked the results against IGoR. A later analysis scored TCR-TCR, TCR-HLA and TCR-CMV co-occurrence with hypergeometric tests, applying a repertoire-size bias correction to TCR pairs. False discovery rates were estimated in a later analysis by permuting HLA or CMV assignments 20 times. In a later analysis, co-occurring TCRs were grouped with DBSCAN, and TCRdist sequence similarity was added when clustering was performed within HLA-allele-positive subsets. Repertoires with fewer than 30,000 or more than 120,000 public chains, plus five repertoires with anomalous nucleotide sharing, were excluded from co-occurrence clustering. The clones in this table, taken by TCRdb from immuneACCESS, are in-frame only. Not every clone is retained; where verified, under half of the shortfall comes from an unresolved V gene, and the cause of the rest is unknown. V, J and clone size derive from that table, while D and trimming were established from the DNA sequence. The sample data list approximately 170,000 clones, and around 63% of these were observed just once. The ten largest make up just under 4.5% of the sample.

The cohort was made up of roughly 670 healthy bone marrow donors. All cohort members were sampled while nominally healthy, although unrecorded immune exposures were likely present. The donor was CMV seropositive and belonged to the group of 250 to 350 seropositive cohort members. A peripheral blood sample was collected from each donor, and TCR beta sequencing was performed on peripheral blood mononuclear cells. The Qiagen DNeasy Blood Extraction Kit was used to extract genomic DNA from the blood cell samples. This clone has more than one count but fewer than ten. What antigen it recognizes has not been identified. The sample holds no much larger clone one base away, and base qualities are not on file.

The sequence links TRBV7-9 to TRBJ1-2; no confident D gene assignment can be made. The receptor was isolated from a woman between 18 and 30 years old in good health and CMV-seropositive. Sequenced sample: PBMCs. The nucleotide sequence reads as follows: TGTGCCAGCGGGAGGGAACAGAACTATGGCTACACCTTC. It translates to CASGREQNYGYTF.